These 16 T cell receptor beta chains came from one sample sequenced in a study of T cell changes during pregnancy in multiple sclerosis (dated by TCRdb to the late 2010s). The library was produced with the immunoSEQ multiplex PCR assay. Sourced from immuneACCESS, this table was stored by TCRdb with only in-frame sequences that have V and J called. A share of the clones is absent; for the studies checked, an unresolved V gene accounts for under half, and the remainder has no known explanation. The sample has around 40,000 clones on record, 89% of them singletons. Jointly, the top ten make up about 1.2% of the sample. The input for sequencing was CD4+ T cells from peripheral blood mononuclear cells, taken in the first trimester of pregnancy. All receptors come from a female donor with multiple sclerosis, enrolled in a pregnancy study.

The chain recombines TRBV7-2 with TRBJ2-2; 9 nucleotides match TRBD1. Germline loops: CDR1 SGHTA, CDR2 FQGNSA. V was pared by 5 bases and J by 2 bases, with 3 bases of the junction left unmatched. The CDR3 is made up of 15 amino acids. The chain's CDR3 is CASSGTGTNTGELFF. As DNA, the CDR3 is TGTGCCAGCAGCGGGACAGGGACAAACACCGGGGAGCTGTTTTTT.

V usage is TRBV11-3 and J usage is TRBJ2-1, with D unresolved. The germline V and J ends were trimmed by 3 bases and 7 bases, with 7 bases remaining between them. The V gene's germline CDR1 is SGHNT and CDR2 YENEEA. CDR3 size: 12 residues. The CDR3 sequence: CASSFGENEQFF. CDR3 bases: TGTGCCAGCAGCTTCGGAGAAAATGAGCAGTTCTTC.

This chain uses TRBV19 with TRBJ2-5; 10 bases are shared with TRBD2. V gave up 5 bases and J gave up 0 bases; unmatched junction bases: 6. CDR1 LNHDA and CDR2 SQIVND come from the germline V gene (reference sequence). CDR3 size: 16 residues. The CDR3 protein is CASSPGTSGNQETQYF. Here the CDR3 DNA reads TGTGCCAGTAGTCCCGGTACTAGCGGGAACCAAGAGACCCAGTACTTC. Looking up the rest from reference TRBV19 and TRBJ2-5 gives the full variable domain: DGGITQSPKYLFRKEGQNVTLSCEQNLNHDAMYWYRQDPGQGLRLIYYSQIVNDFQKGDIAEGYSVSREKKESFPLTVTSAQKNPTAFYLCASSPGTSGNQETQYFGPGTRLLVL.

The V gene is TRBV10-1, the J gene TRBJ2-7, with 7 bases lining up with TRBD2. The CDR3 is 15 amino acids. V lost 1 base to trimming and J lost 0 bases; unmatched junction nucleotides: 3. Germline CDR1 and CDR2: WNHNN and SYGVQD (reference sequence). The CDR3 DNA is TGCGCCAGCAGTGAGTGGGGCGGGAGCTCCTACGAGCAGTACTTC. This encodes CASSEWGGSSYEQYF.

To note about this clone: One end of the junction is discordant with germline, which a read error may explain. The chain uses TRBV30 and TRBJ1-2, with 9 bases identical to TRBD1. Germline values: CDR1 GTSNPN, CDR2 SVGIG (reference sequence). The CDR3 loop spans 15 amino acids. The CDR3 loop reads CALYRGRLRIYDYTF. CDR3 DNA sequence: TGTGCCTTGTACAGGGGGCGATTGCGGATTTATGACTACACCTTC.

V gene TRBV30 combines with J gene TRBJ1-5, with D tentatively TRBD1 (5 bases). V shed 4 bases and J shed 5 bases, with 12 bases lying between them. The CDR3 contains 13 residues. CDR1 is GTSNPN and CDR2 is SVGIG in the germline V gene (reference sequence). CDR3 amino acids: CAWTWGVDQPQHF. The CDR3 nucleotides are TGTGCCTGGACTTGGGGGGTTGATCAGCCCCAGCATTTT.

This clone was recorded a few times. Here the CDR3 reads CASSQDVVELSGVNEQFF. The CDR3 DNA reads TGTGCCAGCAGCCAAGACGTTGTAGAGCTTTCCGGGGTGAATGAGCAGTTCTTC. The V call is TRBV14, the J call TRBJ2-1, with D possibly matching TRBD2 (5 bases). This CDR3 contains 18 residues. Germline CDR1 SGHDN, CDR2 FVKESK. The V end lost 0 bases, the J end lost 7 bases, and 22 bases lay between the germline ends. Drawing the rest from reference TRBV14 and TRBJ2-1, the complete variable domain is EAGVTQFPSHSVIEKGQTVTLRCDPISGHDNLYWYRRVMGKEIKFLLHFVKESKQDESGMPNNRFLAERTGGTYSTLKVQPAELEDSGVYFCASSQDVVELSGVNEQFFGPGTRLTVL.

V usage is TRBV11-3 and J usage is TRBJ1-4, with a weak D call TRBD1 (5 bases). This CDR3 has 12 amino acids. V gave up 5 bases and J gave up 7 bases, with 8 bases separating them. Germline V gives CDR1 SGHNT, CDR2 YENEEA. In DNA, the CDR3 is TGTGCCAGCAGCCAGGGAAGTGAAAAACTGTTTTTT. Its translation: CASSQGSEKLFF.

The chain's CDR3 is CASSWTGGNQPQHF. In DNA, the CDR3 is TGTGCCAGTTCATGGACAGGGGGCAATCAGCCCCAGCATTTT. This rearrangement joins TRBV19 to TRBJ1-5; TRBD1 agrees at 9 bases. The CDR3 runs to 14 residues. Trimming took 8 bases from V and 2 from J; bases not matched to a gene: 4. Germline V gene data show CDR1 as LNHDA and CDR2 as SQIVND (reference sequence).

This clone was counted once. This sequence joins TRBV7-9 and TRBJ2-7; possible D gene TRBD1, 6 bases. Germline V gives CDR1 SEHNR, CDR2 FQNEAQ (reference sequence). V gave up 1 base and J gave up 3 bases, with 13 bases separating them. The CDR3 has 15 residues. CDR3 nucleotides: TGTGCCAGCAGCTTAGGCGCAGGGGAAGGCTACGAGCAGTACTTC. This codes for CASSLGAGEGYEQYF.

This chain connects TRBV6-5 to TRBJ2-3; 7 nucleotides align to TRBD2. This CDR3 has 13 amino acids. Trimming removed 10 bases from V and 5 bases from J; junction bases left unmatched: 9. Germline V lookup: CDR1 MNHEY, CDR2 SVGAGI. CDR3 DNA sequence: TGTGCCACCTCCCGGGGGAGGGGAGATACGCAGTATTTT. This codes for CATSRGRGDTQYF.

The chain joins TRBV7-9 to TRBJ1-2, with 9 positions matching TRBD1. The germline CDR1 and CDR2 sequences are SEHNR and FQNEAQ (reference sequence). V lost 5 bases, J lost 8 bases, and 6 bases stayed unmatched. CDR3 size: 13 residues. The CDR3 region is CASSRQGGKGYTF. The CDR3 DNA sequence: TGTGCCAGCAGCCGACAGGGGGGAAAGGGCTACACCTTC.

The genes are TRBV7-2 and TRBJ1-2; TRBD1 aligns across 10 bases. The length of the CDR3 is 12 residues. CDR1 is SGHTA, CDR2 FQGNSA, per germline. V dropped 6 bases and J dropped 11; count of bases not matched to a gene: 6. In DNA, the CDR3 is TGTGCCAGCAGTCGAGACAGGGGGCAATACACCTTC. Translation gives CASSRDRGQYTF.

The chain recombines TRBV6-1 with TRBJ1-1, with D uncertain. The V end was cut by 4 bases, the J end by 1 base, with 10 bases between. The CDR3 extends over 14 amino acids. The germline gives CDR1 MNHNS, CDR2 SASEGT. The CDR3 here is CASSVEGPNTEAFF. CDR3 DNA sequence: TGTGCCAGCAGTGTCGAGGGCCCGAACACTGAAGCTTTCTTT.

V is TRBV9 and J is TRBJ1-3; D perhaps matches TRBD1 (5 bases). Germline lookup yields CDR1 SGDLS and CDR2 YYNGEE. The length of the CDR3 is 15 residues. Trimming stripped 1 base from V and 0 bases from J, with 8 bases between. The CDR3 loop reads CASSVLDNSGNTIYF. The CDR3 coding sequence is TGTGCCAGCAGCGTACTGGACAACTCTGGAAACACCATATATTTT.

This rearrangement joins TRBV6-5 to TRBJ1-1, with D maybe TRBD1 (5 bases). Germline assignment: CDR1 MNHEY and CDR2 SVGAGI. V was clipped by 11 bases and J by 4 bases, with 14 bases between them. The CDR3 covers 12 residues. The chain's CDR3 is CAVQESSTEAFF. The CDR3 DNA follows: TGTGCCGTACAGGAGAGTAGCACTGAAGCTTTCTTT.